Shown below are 18 T cell receptor beta chains from a single sample sequenced in a study of vaccination effects on CD4 cells after COVID-19 (dated by TCRdb to the early 2020s). The antigens of these receptors remain unknown. The ViraFEST assay stimulated PBMC with viral peptide pools and then used TCR sequencing to identify antigen-specific CD4+ T cell clonotypes by expansion. After around 10 days of culture, CD4+ T cells were isolated with the EasySep CD4+ T cell isolation kit. Each participant received two doses of an mRNA SARS-CoV-2 vaccine, either BNT162b2 or mRNA-1273. Libraries were prepared through the immunoSEQ multiplex PCR assay. In TCRdb, the immuneACCESS table is reduced to in-frame sequences with V and J assigned. These tables do not hold every clone; where another copy was compared, an unresolved V gene accounts for under half, and the others remain unexplained. The sample contains about 24,000 clones, roughly three quarters of them found a single time. Clones ranked in the top ten supply about 8% of the sample.

The sequencing used CD4+ T cells from PBMCs cultured with SARS-CoV-2 spike peptides, collected after COVID-19 vaccination. This specimen's cell subset or site label, per the study, means: SARS-CoV-2 spike overlapping peptide pool stimulation. These receptors were taken from a human donor who received a COVID-19 vaccine.

This chain links TRBV3-1 (or the pseudogene TRBV3-2) with TRBJ2-2; maybe TRBD1 (5 bases). The CDR3 is made up of 17 amino acids. Germline V gene sequence: CDR1 LGHDT, CDR2 YNNKEL (reference sequence). Trimming took 0 bases from V and 1 from J, leaving 12 bases between them. CDR3 protein: CASSQDTWGRNTGELFF. For the CDR3, the DNA is TGTGCCAGCAGCCAAGATACCTGGGGCCGGAACACCGGGGAGCTGTTTTTT.

The V and J genes are TRBV4-1 and TRBJ1-5; 7 positions agree with TRBD1. CDR1 and CDR2 from the germline V gene are MGHRA and YSYEKL. The CDR3 is 16 residues long. V was clipped by 2 bases and J by 1 base; unmatched bases: 5. The CDR3 loop is CASSQFQGGSNQPQHF. CDR3 sequence (DNA): TGCGCCAGCAGCCAATTCCAGGGGGGGAGCAATCAGCCCCAGCATTTT.

The gene calls are TRBV20-1 and TRBJ1-1; perhaps TRBD1 as D (6 bases). Trimming cost V 3 bases and J 3 bases, with 17 bases left between them. Germline-derived CDR1 and CDR2 are DFQATT and SNEGSKA (reference sequence). CDR3 length equals 15 residues. This chain's CDR3 is CSASAGAGGYTEAFF. As DNA, the CDR3 is TGCAGTGCTAGTGCAGGGGCCGGGGGATACACTGAAGCTTTCTTT.

The table lists this clone with a few counts. The V call is TRBV3-1 (or the pseudogene TRBV3-2), the J call TRBJ1-4; D is unclear. The length of the CDR3 is 13 residues. V lost 2 bases and J lost 4, with 5 bases in between. The germline V gene has CDR1 LGHDT and CDR2 YNNKEL (reference sequence). The CDR3 reads CASSQIHNEKLFF. CDR3 DNA: TGTGCCAGCAGCCAAATTCATAATGAAAAACTGTTTTTT.

The chain links TRBV24-1 to TRBJ1-2; 7 nucleotides align to TRBD1. CDR1 is KGHDR and CDR2 is SFDVKD in the germline V gene. J gave up 4 bases and V 2 bases, and 3 bases lay outside the gene matches. This CDR3 spans 14 amino acids. CDR3 DNA: TGTGCCACCAGTGATTCGGGACAGATCTATGGCTACACCTTC. Encoded protein: CATSDSGQIYGYTF.

In its sample, this clone was seen a few times. The V and J genes are TRBV5-4 and TRBJ2-7; D remains unclear. This CDR3 is 12 amino acids long. Trimming removed 3 bases from V and 3 bases from J, with 7 bases in between. The germline V gene has CDR1 SGHNT and CDR2 YYREEE (reference sequence). The CDR3 loop reads CASSSDGYEQYF. CDR3 nucleotides: TGTGCCAGCAGCTCGGACGGCTACGAGCAGTACTTC. Drawing the rest from reference TRBV5-4 and TRBJ2-7, the complete variable domain is ETGVTQSPTHLIKTRGQQVTLRCSSQSGHNTVSWYQQALGQGPQFIFQYYREEENGRGNFPPRFSGLQFPNYSSELNVNALELDDSALYLCASSSDGYEQYFGPGTRLTVT.

The chain carries TRBV18 and TRBJ2-3; the D is unclear. The CDR3 has 13 amino acids. Between the trimmed V and J ends, which lost 2 bases and 5 bases, there was a span of 8 bases. Germline lookup yields CDR1 KGHSH and CDR2 LQKENI. CDR3 nucleotide sequence: TGTGCCAGCTCACCAACAAACGGAGATACGCAGTATTTT. Encoded protein: CASSPTNGDTQYF.

V usage is TRBV3-1 (or the pseudogene TRBV3-2) and J usage is TRBJ1-1; D not resolved. Germline values: CDR1 LGHDT, CDR2 YNNKEL (reference sequence). V was pared by 2 bases and J by 5 bases, with 9 bases between. The CDR3 consists of 13 residues. CDR3 DNA: TGTGCCAGCAGCCAATTCTGGGAAACTGAAGCTTTCTTT. It translates to CASSQFWETEAFF.

The chain joins TRBV30 to TRBJ1-1; D is possibly TRBD1 (5 bases). The CDR3 runs 13 residues. Trimming took off 6 bases at V and 1 base at J, with 12 bases between the two ends. In germline, CDR1 is GTSNPN, CDR2 SVGIG (reference sequence). The CDR3 loop reads CACSETENTEAFF. CDR3 DNA sequence: TGTGCCTGTTCCGAGACAGAGAACACTGAAGCTTTCTTT.

This clone was found once. The chain carries TRBV20-1 and TRBJ1-1; unclear D gene. This CDR3 region has 11 residues. V lost 5 bases and J lost 11, with 15 bases in between. Germline V CDR1 and CDR2: DFQATT, SNEGSKA (reference sequence). As DNA, the CDR3 is TGCAGTGCTGTTAACGTCCTCGTGGCTTTCTTT. The encoded protein is CSAVNVLVAFF.

J is TRBJ1-6 and V is TRBV3-1 (or the pseudogene TRBV3-2); 8 nucleotides agree with TRBD1. The ends lost 1 base at V and 6 bases at J; junction bases unmatched: 11. This CDR3 has 18 amino acids. Looked up from germline, CDR1 is LGHDT and CDR2 is YNNKEL (reference sequence). CDR3 loop: CASSQGSNPGQVNSPLHF. CDR3 bases: TGTGCCAGCAGCCAAGGTTCGAACCCGGGACAGGTTAATTCACCCCTCCACTTT.

The chain uses TRBV5-6 and TRBJ2-1; D call uncertain. The CDR3 is 16 residues long. Trimming shortened V by 0 bases and J by 9 bases, and 19 bases separated the two germline ends. CDR1 is SGHDT and CDR2 is YYEEEE in the germline V gene. CDR3 amino acids: CASSLGVGQAISEQFF. In DNA, the CDR3 is TGTGCCAGCAGCTTGGGCGTCGGGCAGGCCATCTCTGAGCAGTTCTTC.

V gene TRBV6-1 combines with J gene TRBJ1-5, with unresolved D. CDR1 is MNHNS, CDR2 SASEGT, per germline. With 0 bases removed from V and 9 bases from J, the gap between germline ends came to 15 bases. There are 15 residues in the CDR3. The CDR3 bases are TGTGCCAGCAGTGAAGCCTCGGGCGCCACATCGCCCCAGCATTTT. As protein: CASSEASGATSPQHF.

The chain combines TRBV13 with TRBJ2-1; possible D gene TRBD2, 5 bases. CDR1 is PRHDT, CDR2 FYEKMQ, per germline (reference sequence). Trimming removed 1 base from V and 0 bases from J, with 13 bases in between. The length of the CDR3 is 17 residues. In nucleotides, the CDR3 is TGTGCCAGCAGCTTAGTATCTAGCCCTAGCTCCTACAATGAGCAGTTCTTC. This codes for CASSLVSSPSSYNEQFF.

This clone was detected only a few times. This chain joins TRBV29-1 and TRBJ2-7; no definite D call. This CDR3 region has 15 residues. V dropped 0 bases and J dropped 0 bases, with 12 bases sitting between them. Germline V lookup: CDR1 SQVTM, CDR2 ANQGSEA. CDR3 DNA: TGCAGCGTTGAAGACCAACGGGTGGGCTCCTACGAGCAGTACTTC. Encoded protein: CSVEDQRVGSYEQYF.

This clone was seen a handful of times. This sequence joins TRBV19 and TRBJ2-7; 10 bases are a match to TRBD1. The junction had 10 bases not matched to a gene; V was cut back by 7 bases and J by 7 bases. This CDR3 region has 14 residues. The V gene's germline CDR1 is LNHDA and CDR2 SQIVND (reference sequence). The CDR3, as DNA: TGTGCCAGTACACCAGGGACAGGGGCGTCTGAGCAGTACTTC. Translated: CASTPGTGASEQYF.

The rearrangement links TRBV11-2 to TRBJ1-2; no clear D gene. The CDR3 has 13 amino acids. With 3 bases removed from V and 7 bases from J, the gap between germline ends came to 12 bases. Looked up from germline, CDR1 is SGHAT and CDR2 is FQNNGV. The CDR3 is CASSFRGSGGYTF. The CDR3, as DNA: TGTGCCAGCAGCTTTCGAGGGTCGGGTGGCTACACCTTC.

This clone is a singleton in its sample. The J gene is TRBJ1-2, the V gene TRBV19; no clear D. From germline, CDR1 is LNHDA and CDR2 SQIVND (reference sequence). CDR3 length: 12 residues. The germline V and J ends were trimmed by 6 bases and 0 bases, with 5 bases remaining between them. The CDR3 DNA reads as TGTGCCAGTAGCTTGGCTAACTATGGCTACACCTTC. It yields the protein CASSLANYGYTF. The whole variable domain, remainder taken from reference TRBV19 and TRBJ1-2, is DGGITQSPKYLFRKEGQNVTLSCEQNLNHDAMYWYRQDPGQGLRLIYYSQIVNDFQKGDIAEGYSVSREKKESFPLTVTSAQKNPTAFYLCASSLANYGYTFGSGTRLTVV.